Presented here are 28 T cell receptor beta chains from one specimen sequenced in a study of blood T cells in healthy people across ages. PCR was performed a second time for about 7 to 12 cycles using a sample-barcoded 5' primer and a J-beta primer mix. TCRdb passed the 5' RACE reads through MiXCR, listing each CDR3 protein once. The profile shows over a million distinct CDR3 sequences, 25% of them singletons. These sequences were also reported in another study, on T cells of mothers and their children.

Sequencing input: blood. The receptors were gathered from a girl aged 2-9 years in good health.

The chain is built from TRBV9 and TRBJ2-1, with D unresolved. Trimming pared 4 bases from V and 4 bases from J, leaving 15 bases between. Germline V gene sequence: CDR1 SGDLS, CDR2 YYNGEE. The CDR3 runs 15 residues. DNA for the CDR3: TGTGCCAGCAGCCCAACCCCTGGGCTATACAATGAGCAGTTCTTC. Protein: CASSPTPGLYNEQFF.

The sample holds a few counts of this clonotype. The V and J genes are TRBV6-1 and TRBJ2-5; D unresolved. V dropped 5 bases and J dropped 2 bases, with 15 bases sitting between them. CDR1 is MNHNS and CDR2 is SASEGT in the germline V gene. The CDR3 covers 15 residues. The CDR3 protein is CASSLDPLGQETQYF. CDR3 DNA: TGTGCCAGCAGTTTGGACCCTCTGGGGCAAGAGACCCAGTACTTC.

The V and J genes are TRBV7-9 and TRBJ2-7, with D perhaps TRBD1 (5 bases). The CDR3 extends over 15 amino acids. V was trimmed by 4 bases and J by 2 bases, leaving 15 bases between them. Germline V CDR1 and CDR2: SEHNR, FQNEAQ (reference sequence). CDR3 protein: CASSSTKGKAYEQYF. As DNA, the CDR3 is TGTGCCAGCAGCTCCACCAAGGGGAAGGCCTACGAGCAGTACTTC.

This clonotype showed up just a few times. This chain links TRBV7-2 with TRBJ1-4; D may be TRBD1 (6 bases). CDR1 SGHTA and CDR2 FQGNSA come from the germline V gene. V shed 4 bases and J shed 5 bases, with 11 bases lying between them. The CDR3 totals 14 residues. CDR3 region: CASSSQGRNEKLFF. In DNA form, the CDR3 reads TGTGCCAGCAGCTCGCAGGGGCGAAATGAAAAACTGTTTTTT.

This clonotype was detected only a few times. The chain uses TRBV20-1 and TRBJ2-3; the D gene is possibly TRBD2 (7 bases). The CDR3 sequence is 16 residues long. CDR1 and CDR2 (germline): DFQATT, SNEGSKA (reference sequence). With 5 bases removed from V and 2 bases from J, the gap between germline ends came to 20 bases. CDR3 DNA: TGCAGTGCTTCTGCAGTAGGGGGGGACTACACAGATACGCAGTATTTT. Its protein product is CSASAVGGDYTDTQYF.

Points on this clonotype: An end of the junction differs from the germline gene, which may be a read error. The chain has TRBV12-3 or TRBV12-4 and TRBJ2-3, with TRBD2 identical over 8 bases. The CDR3 extends over 15 amino acids. Written as DNA, the CDR3 is TGTGCCTGCAGCCCGGAGCGGGAGACAGCAGATACGCAGTATTTT. Translating it yields CACSPERETADTQYF.

The chain joins TRBV7-8 to TRBJ2-3; TRBD2 aligns across 11 bases. CDR1 and CDR2 from the germline V gene are SGHVS and FQNEAQ. V gave up 5 bases and J gave up 3 bases; unmatched junction bases: 10. This CDR3 is 17 amino acids long. The CDR3 loop reads CASSPTELAGVTDTQYF. The CDR3 DNA reads TGTGCCAGCAGCCCGACTGAACTAGCGGGAGTGACAGATACGCAGTATTTT.

This clonotype was detected only a few times. One junction end disagrees with the germline gene, perhaps due to a read error. This chain uses TRBV19 with TRBJ1-6; TRBD1 aligns across 8 bases. Germline V gene data show CDR1 as LNHDA and CDR2 as SQIVND (reference sequence). The CDR3 length is 15 residues. The CDR3 DNA is TGTGCCAGTAGTATTGGACAGGGCCATAATTCACCCCTTCACTTT. Amino acids: CASSIGQGHNSPLHF.

In its sample, this clonotype was seen a few times. The chain couples TRBV11-3 to TRBJ2-3; perhaps TRBD1 as D (5 bases). The V end was cut by 5 bases, the J end by 3 bases, with 18 bases between. The germline CDR1 and CDR2 sequences are SGHNT and YENEEA. The CDR3 spans 16 residues. CDR3 coding DNA: TGTGCCAGCAGCCATGGACACGGTGGTGGAACAGATACGCAGTATTTT. Its translation is CASSHGHGGGTDTQYF.

V gene TRBV7-9 combines with J gene TRBJ2-7; 7 positions match TRBD1. Germline trimming cut 8 bases from V and 3 bases from J; bases unmatched to any gene: 7. From germline, CDR1 is SEHNR and CDR2 FQNEAQ (reference sequence). This CDR3 has 13 residues. CDR3 sequence: CASLGQRNYEQYF. Here the CDR3 DNA reads TGTGCCAGCTTGGGACAGAGAAACTACGAGCAGTACTTC.

The chain employs TRBV2 and TRBJ2-7; TRBD2 aligns across 8 bases. After removal of 3 bases from V and 0 bases from J, the junction contained 13 bases not matched to a gene. CDR1 is SNHLY and CDR2 is FYNNEI in the germline V gene. The CDR3 is made up of 18 amino acids. The CDR3 reads CASSEFGLAGRSSYEQYF. The CDR3, as DNA: TGTGCCAGCAGTGAGTTCGGGCTAGCGGGCCGGAGCTCCTACGAGCAGTACTTC.

The chain carries TRBV7-8 and TRBJ2-3; tentatively, D is TRBD2 (6 bases). Germline CDR1 reads SGHVS; CDR2 reads FQNEAQ. V was trimmed by 6 bases and J by 2 bases, leaving 27 bases between them. There are 19 residues in the CDR3. DNA of the CDR3: TGTGCCAGCAGTTTTGTGCAGGGATGGGTGCGGGGCAACACAGATACGCAGTATTTT. As protein: CASSFVQGWVRGNTDTQYF.

The chain has TRBV9 and TRBJ1-4; TRBD1 matches at 8 bases. Germline-derived CDR1 and CDR2 are SGDLS and YYNGEE. Trimming took 3 bases from V and 3 from J; bases not matched to a gene: 4. The CDR3 runs 15 residues. The CDR3 nucleotides are TGTGCCAGCAGCGAGGGACAGGCTGCTAATGAAAAACTGTTTTTT. This gives the protein CASSEGQAANEKLFF.

This clonotype was seen a few times. This chain links TRBV10-3 with TRBJ2-4; weak D call: TRBD1 (5 bases). The CDR3 covers 12 residues. V lost 3 bases to trimming and J lost 5 bases, with 5 bases between them. Germline CDR1 and CDR2: ENHRY and SYGVKD. The CDR3 loop reads CAISDRENIQYF. The CDR3 nucleotides read TGTGCCATCAGTGACAGGGAAAACATTCAGTACTTC.

This clonotype was picked up a small number of times. The V gene is TRBV6-1, the J gene TRBJ1-4; the match to TRBD1 covers 8 bases. In germline, CDR1 is MNHNS, CDR2 SASEGT. The CDR3 covers 19 residues. Germline trimming cut 4 bases from V and 0 bases from J; bases unmatched to any gene: 13. In DNA form, the CDR3 reads TGTGCCAGCAGTGGGCTGACAGGGGCAATCCTTTCAACTAATGAAAAACTGTTTTTT. Protein product: CASSGLTGAILSTNEKLFF.

The sample holds a few counts of this clonotype. The chain has TRBV7-9 and TRBJ2-5, with 10 bases identical to TRBD2. The CDR3 consists of 14 residues. J was trimmed by 4 bases and V by 6 bases; bases with no gene match: 5. Per the germline V gene, CDR1 is SEHNR and CDR2 is FQNEAQ (reference sequence). CDR3: CASSLKREGETQYF. CDR3 bases: TGTGCCAGCAGTCTGAAGCGGGAGGGAGAGACCCAGTACTTC.

The V and J genes are TRBV7-9 and TRBJ2-6, with no clear D. Trimming pared 8 bases from V and 2 bases from J, leaving 10 bases between. The CDR3 is made up of 14 amino acids. Germline V gene data show CDR1 as SEHNR and CDR2 as FQNEAQ (reference sequence). CDR3 in amino acids: CASAGSTGANVLTF. The CDR3 nucleotides are TGTGCCAGCGCAGGATCCACTGGGGCCAACGTCCTGACTTTC.

The V call is TRBV28, the J call TRBJ2-7; the D gene is possibly TRBD1 (6 bases). The germline V and J ends were trimmed by 1 base and 4 bases, with 17 bases remaining between them. Germline V CDR1 and CDR2: MDHEN, SYDVKM. The CDR3 length is 16 residues. As DNA, the CDR3 is TGTGCCAGCAGTTTATCTACTTCCAGGGGCAGGTACGAGCAGTACTTC. Amino acid sequence: CASSLSTSRGRYEQYF.

This clonotype was seen a handful of times. The chain carries TRBV11-2 and TRBJ2-1, with D uncertain. Trimming pared 1 base from V and 13 bases from J, leaving 8 bases between. CDR3 length: 11 residues. CDR1 and CDR2 (germline): SGHAT, FQNNGV. CDR3 region: CASSLGPVQFF. The DNA for the CDR3 is TGTGCCAGCAGCTTAGGTCCAGTACAGTTCTTC. Using reference TRBV11-2 and TRBJ2-1 for the parts outside the CDR3, the full variable domain is EAGVAQSPRYKIIEKRQSVAFWCNPISGHATLYWYQQILGQGPKLLIQFQNNGVVDDSQLPKDRFSAERLKGVDSTLKIQPAKLEDSAVYLCASSLGPVQFFGPGTRLTVL.

The chain joins TRBV2 to TRBJ1-2; no clear D gene. The CDR3 is 9 amino acids. Trimming stripped 6 bases from V and 6 bases from J, with 2 bases between. The V gene's germline CDR1 is SNHLY and CDR2 FYNNEI. The CDR3 coding sequence is TGTGCCAGCAGGAATGGCTACACCTTC. The encoded protein is CASRNGYTF.

This clonotype was counted a few times. The chain is built from TRBV19 and TRBJ2-3, with a possible D match to TRBD2 (7 bases). Germline V CDR1 and CDR2: LNHDA, SQIVND (reference sequence). Trimming stripped 2 bases from V and 0 bases from J, with 21 bases between. This CDR3 has 19 residues. CDR3 in DNA: TGTGCCAGTAGTATAAGGGGGGGTAGGGGAACGGTTAGCACAGATACGCAGTATTTT. As protein: CASSIRGGRGTVSTDTQYF.

This chain joins TRBV4-3 and TRBJ1-1, with D maybe TRBD1 (6 bases). In germline, CDR1 is LGHNA, CDR2 YSLEER. The CDR3 covers 15 residues. Trimming cost V 0 bases and J 4 bases, with 12 bases left between them. The CDR3, as DNA: TGCGCCAGCAGCCAAGAGGTGCAGGGGAGCACTGAAGCTTTCTTT. It specifies CASSQEVQGSTEAFF.

This clonotype was recorded once. The V gene is TRBV7-6, the J gene TRBJ2-5, with D perhaps TRBD2 (6 bases). The CDR3 covers 12 residues. Trimming took 7 bases from V and 1 from J, leaving 7 bases between them. In germline, CDR1 is SGHVS, CDR2 FNYEAQ. CDR3: CASKRVQETQYF. The CDR3, as DNA: TGTGCCAGCAAGCGGGTCCAAGAGACCCAGTACTTC.

The chain couples TRBV7-9 to TRBJ2-7; 7 bases map to TRBD2. Trimming took 5 bases from V and 0 from J; bases not matched to a gene: 10. Germline lookup yields CDR1 SEHNR and CDR2 FQNEAQ (reference sequence). The CDR3 is 16 residues long. DNA for the CDR3: TGTGCCAGCAGCCTTCCTCTGGGAGGGAGCTCCTACGAGCAGTACTTC. Translation: CASSLPLGGSSYEQYF.

The J gene is TRBJ2-2, the V gene TRBV20-1, with 9 bases matching TRBD1. The CDR3 contains 15 residues. The ends lost 6 bases at V and 0 bases at J; junction bases unmatched: 5. Germline V gene lookup returns CDR1 DFQATT and CDR2 SNEGSKA (reference sequence). The CDR3 spells CSAPTGGANTGELFF. The CDR3 region has the DNA TGCAGTGCCCCGACAGGGGGTGCGAACACCGGGGAGCTGTTTTTT.

V is TRBV7-9 and J is TRBJ2-3; TRBD1 aligns across 8 bases. The CDR3 consists of 16 residues. Unmatched junction bases numbered 6, after V lost 0 bases and J lost 4 bases. Germline CDR1 reads SEHNR; CDR2 reads FQNEAQ (reference sequence). CDR3 in amino acids: CASSLARGRGADTQYF. For the CDR3, the DNA is TGTGCCAGCAGCTTAGCCAGGGGGCGTGGGGCAGATACGCAGTATTTT.

The chain combines TRBV5-1 with TRBJ2-6; D is uncertain. The germline V gene has CDR1 SGHRS and CDR2 YFSETQ. V dropped 7 bases and J dropped 2 bases, with 7 bases sitting between them. This CDR3 has 13 residues. CDR3 DNA: TGCGCCAGCGAAGGGACTGGGGCCAACGTCCTGACTTTC. Amino acid sequence: CASEGTGANVLTF.

The V and J genes are TRBV28 and TRBJ2-5; 7 nucleotides align to TRBD1. The DNA matches TRBJ2-1 better at its end, which makes the J call doubtful. The germline CDR1 and CDR2 sequences are MDHEN and SYDVKM. The CDR3 spans 16 residues. CDR3 bases: TGTGCCAGCAGTTTTTCAGGGACAGTTACCTACAATGAGCAGTTCTTC. It encodes CASSFSGTVTYNEQFF.